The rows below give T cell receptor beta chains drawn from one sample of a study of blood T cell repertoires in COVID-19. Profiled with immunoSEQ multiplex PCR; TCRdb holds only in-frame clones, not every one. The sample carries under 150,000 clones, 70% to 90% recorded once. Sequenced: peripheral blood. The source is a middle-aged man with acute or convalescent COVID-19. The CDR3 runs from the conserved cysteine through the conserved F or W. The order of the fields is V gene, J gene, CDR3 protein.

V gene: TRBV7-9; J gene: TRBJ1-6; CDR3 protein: CASRFDSLNSPLHF
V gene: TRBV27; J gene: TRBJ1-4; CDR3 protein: CASSLGPTGQNEKLFF
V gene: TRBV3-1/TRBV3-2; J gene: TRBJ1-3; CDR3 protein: CASSRSSGNTIYF
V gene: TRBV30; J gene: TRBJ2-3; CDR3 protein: CAWTPGLAGGTDTQYF
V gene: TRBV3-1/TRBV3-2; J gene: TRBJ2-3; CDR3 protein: CASSQGQEDTQYF
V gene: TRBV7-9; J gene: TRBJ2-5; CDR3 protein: CASSLTTQETQYF
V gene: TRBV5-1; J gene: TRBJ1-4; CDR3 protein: CASSRTFNEKLFF
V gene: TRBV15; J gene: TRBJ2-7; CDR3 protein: CATSNPAGGLYEQYF
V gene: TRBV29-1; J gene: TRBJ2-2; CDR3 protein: CSVDRGNTGELFF
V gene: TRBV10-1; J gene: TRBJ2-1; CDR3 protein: CASIKRGNYNEQFF
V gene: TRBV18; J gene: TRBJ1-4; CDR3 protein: CASSMAGDEKLFF
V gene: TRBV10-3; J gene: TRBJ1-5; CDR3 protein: CAISESGGQGTQPQHF
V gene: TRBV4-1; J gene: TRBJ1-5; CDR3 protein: CASSEGGGSGNQPQHF
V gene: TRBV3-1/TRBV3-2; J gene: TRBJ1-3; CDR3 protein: CASGYREGNTIYF
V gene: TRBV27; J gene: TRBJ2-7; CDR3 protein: CASSLSSGVAYEQYF
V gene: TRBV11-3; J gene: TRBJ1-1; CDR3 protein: CASSVRAWSEAFF
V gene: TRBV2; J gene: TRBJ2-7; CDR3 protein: CASIGLAGPYEQYF
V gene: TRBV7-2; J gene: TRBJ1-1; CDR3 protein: CASSLYGQDTEAFF
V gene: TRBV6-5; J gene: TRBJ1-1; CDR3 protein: CASSYGQGPEAFF
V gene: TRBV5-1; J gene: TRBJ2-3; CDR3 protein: CASSLGVASDTQYF
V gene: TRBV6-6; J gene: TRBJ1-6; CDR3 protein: CASSPGVRNSPLHF
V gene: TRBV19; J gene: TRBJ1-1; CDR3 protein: CASSFPGNGEAFF
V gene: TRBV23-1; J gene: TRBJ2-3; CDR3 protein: CASTRSPSGVRGGDPRYTQYF
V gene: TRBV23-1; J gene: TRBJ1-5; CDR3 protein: CASSQSRGTQLDQPQHF
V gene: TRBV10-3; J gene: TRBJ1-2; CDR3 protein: CAISENRDGYTF
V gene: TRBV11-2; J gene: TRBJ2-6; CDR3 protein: CASSPGTSGGYSGANVLTF
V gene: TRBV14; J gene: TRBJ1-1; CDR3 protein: CASSRDTEAFF
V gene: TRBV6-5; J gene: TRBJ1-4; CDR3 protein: CASRADVPNEKLFF
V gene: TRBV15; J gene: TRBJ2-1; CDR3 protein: CATAGTSYNEQFF
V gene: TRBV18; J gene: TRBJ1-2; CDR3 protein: CASSTSPGQGGSAYTF
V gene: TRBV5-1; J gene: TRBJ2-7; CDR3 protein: CASSLAGGTYEQYF